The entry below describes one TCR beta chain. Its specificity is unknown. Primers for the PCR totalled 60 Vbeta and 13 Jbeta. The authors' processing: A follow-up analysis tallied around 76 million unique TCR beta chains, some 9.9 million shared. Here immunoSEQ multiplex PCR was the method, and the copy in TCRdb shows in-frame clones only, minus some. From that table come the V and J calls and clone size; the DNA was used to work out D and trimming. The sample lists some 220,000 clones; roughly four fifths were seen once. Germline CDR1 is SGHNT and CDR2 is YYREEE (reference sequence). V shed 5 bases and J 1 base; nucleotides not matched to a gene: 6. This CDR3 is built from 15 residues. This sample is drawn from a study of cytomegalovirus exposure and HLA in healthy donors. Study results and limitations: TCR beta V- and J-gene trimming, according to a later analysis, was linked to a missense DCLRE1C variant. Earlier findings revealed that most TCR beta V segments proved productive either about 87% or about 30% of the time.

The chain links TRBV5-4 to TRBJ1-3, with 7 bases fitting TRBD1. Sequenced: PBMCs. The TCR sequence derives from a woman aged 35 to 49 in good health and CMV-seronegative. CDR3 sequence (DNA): TGTGCCAGCAGGGTAGCAGGGGGATCTGGAAACACCATATATTTT. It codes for CASRVAGGSGNTIYF.